This is a list of T cell receptor beta chains from one sample in a study of blood T cell repertoires in COVID-19. TCRdb's table, derived via immunoSEQ multiplex PCR, lists solely in-frame clones and lacks some. The sample comprises fewer than 15,000 clones, 75% to 90% of which are singletons, and roughly half rests with the top ten. The source material was peripheral blood. All receptors derive from an older man with acute or convalescent COVID-19. The CDR3 runs from the conserved cysteine through the conserved F or W. Each record gives: J gene, V gene, clone size, D gene, CDR3 length, CDR3 protein, CDR3 DNA. D genes are given only for firm matches. Size tells how often a clone was seen (once, few, many) or the class of an expanded clone, and some rows leave it out.

TRBJ2-2,TRBV5-1,NA,NA,13,CASSSRQTGELFF,TGCGCCAGCAGCTCCAGACAAACCGGGGAGCTGTTTTTT
TRBJ1-2,TRBV27,NA,NA,16,CASRGGHDRFRWGYTF,TGTGCCAGCAGGGGAGGCCATGACCGGTTCCGGTGGGGCTACACCTTC
TRBJ2-1,TRBV6-2/TRBV6-3,NA,NA,17,CASSSFLVSGVYNEQFF,TGTGCCAGCAGTTCATTCCTAGTCTCGGGAGTTTACAATGAGCAGTTCTTC
TRBJ1-5,TRBV5-3,NA,TRBD1,15,CARSWDRGRNQPQHF,TGTGCCAGAAGCTGGGACAGGGGCCGCAATCAGCCCCAGCATTTT
TRBJ2-3,TRBV5-1,NA,TRBD2,18,CASSLDGTRGGRTDTQYF,TGCGCCAGCAGCTTGGACGGCACTCGCGGGGGGCGAACAGATACGCAGTATTTT
TRBJ1-2,TRBV10-2,NA,TRBD1,13,CASSDPQGVGYTF,TGCGCCAGCAGTGACCCACAGGGGGTAGGCTACACCTTC
TRBJ1-1,TRBV2,NA,NA,12,CAVPGMNTEAFF,TGTGCCGTCCCAGGGATGAACACTGAAGCTTTCTTT
TRBJ1-1,TRBV3-1/TRBV3-2,NA,NA,14,CASSLRGGGTEAFF,TGTGCCAGCAGCCTGAGGGGGGGCGGCACTGAAGCTTTCTTT
TRBJ2-2,TRBV2,NA,TRBD2,14,CASKRDYQAGELFF,TGTGCCAGCAAAAGGGACTACCAAGCCGGGGAGCTGTTTTTT
TRBJ1-2,TRBV7-9,once,TRBD1,14,CASSFQGVLYGYTF,TGTGCCAGCAGCTTCCAGGGGGTGTTATATGGCTACACCTTC
TRBJ2-3,TRBV30,NA,TRBD2,17,CAWSVAPLAGAGDTQYF,TGTGCCTGGAGTGTGGCCCCACTAGCGGGGGCAGGAGATACGCAGTATTTT
TRBJ1-5,TRBV30,NA,NA,13,CAWTPGGNQPQHF,TGTGCCTGGACTCCAGGTGGAAATCAGCCCCAGCATTTT
TRBJ2-7,TRBV30,NA,TRBD1,14,CAWSPGQGNYEQYF,TGTGCCTGGAGTCCGGGACAGGGGAACTACGAGCAGTACTTC
TRBJ1-5,TRBV5-6,NA,TRBD1,15,CASSFATGGNQPQHF,TGTGCCAGCAGCTTCGCTACAGGGGGCAATCAGCCCCAGCATTTT
TRBJ2-3,TRBV29-1,NA,TRBD1,15,CSVRTGGSGTDTQYF,TGCAGCGTCCGGACAGGGGGTTCTGGCACAGATACGCAGTATTTT
TRBJ2-7,TRBV6-1,NA,TRBD2,14,CASSEGAGSYEQYF,TGTGCCAGCAGTGAAGGAGCGGGGAGCTACGAGCAGTACTTC
TRBJ2-5,TRBV11-3,NA,TRBD2,18,CASSLRLGLAGVGETQYF,TGTGCCAGCAGCTTAAGGTTAGGACTAGCGGGAGTTGGAGAGACCCAGTACTTC
TRBJ1-1,TRBV29-1,few,NA,13,CSVDRGGNTEAFF,TGCAGCGTTGACAGGGGTGGGAACACTGAAGCTTTCTTT
TRBJ1-1,TRBV11-3,NA,NA,13,CASSLSPGTEAFF,TGTGCCAGCAGCTTATCTCCAGGCACGGAAGCTTTCTTT
TRBJ2-1,TRBV4-2,NA,TRBD2,14,CASSRLAGGPEQFF,TGTGCCAGCAGCCGACTAGCGGGAGGGCCCGAGCAGTTCTTC
TRBJ2-3,TRBV19,NA,TRBD2,17,CASSIGAGSIRGDTQYF,TGTGCCAGTAGTATAGGAGCGGGGTCTATAAGAGGAGATACGCAGTATTTT
TRBJ2-1,TRBV5-1,NA,NA,14,CASSFGGADNEQFF,TGCGCCAGCAGCTTTGGGGGGGCCGACAATGAGCAGTTCTTC
TRBJ2-1,TRBV14,NA,TRBD2,14,CASSGRLAIGEQFF,TGTGCCAGCAGCGGTCGACTAGCCATCGGTGAGCAGTTCTTC
TRBJ2-1,TRBV4-1,NA,TRBD2,17,CASSQEPSGGFGNEQFF,TGCGCCAGCAGCCAAGAACCGAGCGGGGGGTTCGGCAATGAGCAGTTCTTC
TRBJ2-2,TRBV6-2/TRBV6-3,NA,NA,15,CASSPWRVSTGELFF,TGTGCCAGCAGCCCCTGGCGGGTATCAACCGGGGAGCTGTTTTTT
TRBJ2-1,TRBV6-2/TRBV6-3,NA,TRBD1,14,CASSGQGVGNEQFF,TGTGCCAGCAGCGGTCAGGGGGTTGGGAATGAGCAGTTCTTC
TRBJ1-1,TRBV11-2,few,NA,14,CASGLQVGNTEAFF,TGTGCCAGCGGACTACAGGTTGGGAACACTGAAGCTTTCTTT